The 19 T cell receptor beta chains below all came from one sample that was sequenced in a study of blood T cell repertoires in COVID-19. Sequenced by immunoSEQ multiplex PCR; TCRdb stores in-frame clones only, minus some. Among some 200,000 clones listed, approximately 84% were seen once. The sample taken for sequencing was peripheral blood. These receptors came from a middle-aged man with acute or convalescent COVID-19.

This chain joins TRBV18 and TRBJ2-6; tentative D call: TRBD2 (6 bases). Trimming stripped 5 bases from V and 2 bases from J, with 7 bases between. Per the germline V gene, CDR1 is KGHSH and CDR2 is LQKENI. This CDR3 is built from 14 residues. For the CDR3, the DNA is TGTGCCAGCTCAGGGGAGGCTGGGGCCAACGTCCTGACTTTC. It is translated as CASSGEAGANVLTF.

V gene TRBV3-1 (or the pseudogene TRBV3-2) combines with J gene TRBJ2-7, with D possibly matching TRBD2 (5 bases). The V gene lost 5 bases and the J gene lost 7 bases, with 15 bases spanning the gap. From germline, CDR1 is LGHDT and CDR2 YNNKEL (reference sequence). The CDR3 covers 13 residues. The chain's CDR3 is CASSTHEGSEQYF. In DNA form, the CDR3 reads TGTGCCAGCAGCACCCACGAGGGAAGTGAGCAGTACTTC.

The V call is TRBV7-7, the J call TRBJ2-5; D not certain. The ends were cut back, 5 bases at V and 5 bases at J, with 9 bases in the middle. The CDR3 runs 12 residues. CDR1 and CDR2 from the germline V gene are SSHAT and FNYEAQ (reference sequence). CDR3 DNA: TGTGCCAGCAGCCCCCCCGGGGAGACCCAGTACTTC. Its protein product is CASSPPGETQYF.

This chain joins TRBV19 and TRBJ2-7, with TRBD1 matching 7 bases. CDR1 is LNHDA and CDR2 is SQIVND in the germline V gene (reference sequence). Trimming at V came to 3 bases and at J to 2 bases, leaving 13 bases not matched to a gene. The CDR3 sequence is 17 residues long. The CDR3: CASSIPSTGQRTYEQYF. Here the CDR3 DNA reads TGTGCCAGTAGTATCCCTTCGACGGGACAGCGAACCTACGAGCAGTACTTC. The whole variable domain, remainder taken from reference TRBV19 and TRBJ2-7, is DGGITQSPKYLFRKEGQNVTLSCEQNLNHDAMYWYRQDPGQGLRLIYYSQIVNDFQKGDIAEGYSVSREKKESFPLTVTSAQKNPTAFYLCASSIPSTGQRTYEQYFGPGTRLTVT.

The chain is built from TRBV7-9 and TRBJ2-3; D ambiguous. This CDR3 is 13 amino acids long. Germline CDR1 is SEHNR and CDR2 is FQNEAQ (reference sequence). Trimming pared 0 bases from V and 10 bases from J, leaving 11 bases between. CDR3 coding DNA: TGTGCCAGCAGCTTAGCTCTGGGCGTGGCGCAGTATTTT. Amino acid sequence: CASSLALGVAQYF.

The rearrangement uses TRBV5-1 and TRBJ2-1, with 9 bases lining up with TRBD2. This CDR3 is 14 amino acids long. Unmatched junction bases numbered 4, after V lost 7 bases and J lost 2 bases. Germline V gene sequence: CDR1 SGHRS, CDR2 YFSETQ. This chain's CDR3 is CASGASGAYNEQFF. CDR3 bases: TGCGCCAGCGGCGCTAGCGGGGCCTACAATGAGCAGTTCTTC.

Regarding this clone: Other DNA sequences in this specimen translate into the identical CDR3. The chain is built from TRBV27 and TRBJ2-5; 8 nucleotides align to TRBD1. Germline CDR1 is MNHEY and CDR2 is SMNVEV (reference sequence). The CDR3 contains 13 residues. Trimming took 6 bases from V and 5 from J; bases not matched to a gene: 5. The CDR3 region is CASSPRGRETQYF. CDR3 sequence (DNA): TGTGCCAGCAGCCCCAGGGGGCGGGAGACCCAGTACTTC.

The chain uses TRBV3-1 (or the pseudogene TRBV3-2) and TRBJ1-1; D unresolved. Trimming shortened V by 3 bases and J by 5 bases, and 19 bases separated the two germline ends. Germline loops: CDR1 LGHDT, CDR2 YNNKEL (reference sequence). The CDR3 is made up of 16 amino acids. CDR3 in DNA: TGTGCCAGCAGCCAGAGCCGGGGTTTGGGTCGTACTGAAGCTTTCTTT. It specifies CASSQSRGLGRTEAFF.

The chain recombines TRBV5-1 with TRBJ1-1; D call uncertain. V was cut by 1 base and J by 0 bases, with 7 bases left in between. The CDR3 is 14 residues long. CDR1 is SGHRS and CDR2 is YFSETQ in the germline V gene. CDR3 region: CASSLSLLNTEAFF. As DNA, the CDR3 is TGCGCCAGCAGCTTGTCACTGTTGAACACTGAAGCTTTCTTT.

V is TRBV5-1 and J is TRBJ2-7; D possibly corresponds to TRBD2 (5 bases). V shed 2 bases and J shed 3 bases, with 15 bases lying between them. The CDR3 spans 15 residues. Germline values: CDR1 SGHRS, CDR2 YFSETQ. The CDR3 reads CASSLSLGGLYEQYF. The CDR3 nucleotides read TGCGCCAGCAGCTTAAGCCTCGGCGGGCTCTACGAGCAGTACTTC.

V gene TRBV6-5 combines with J gene TRBJ2-7, with D possibly matching TRBD2 (6 bases). Germline V lookup: CDR1 MNHEY, CDR2 SVGAGI. Trimming took 4 bases from V and 10 from J, leaving 17 bases between them. The CDR3 is 13 residues long. The DNA for the CDR3 is TGTGCCAGCAGTTCCCCCGGGAGCGCAGGACAGTACTTC. Translated, it gives CASSSPGSAGQYF.

This clone was observed a few times. The chain has TRBV18 and TRBJ1-1; 8 bases match TRBD1. CDR3 size: 15 residues. Losses at the gene ends were 4 bases for V and 1 base for J; bases not matched to a gene: 5. CDR1 is KGHSH, CDR2 LQKENI, per germline. The CDR3 here is CASSLSDRGNTEAFF. The CDR3 DNA follows: TGTGCCAGCTCACTATCAGACAGGGGGAACACTGAAGCTTTCTTT.

The chain has TRBV18 and TRBJ1-1, with D unclear. This CDR3 comprises 14 residues. CDR1 is KGHSH and CDR2 is LQKENI in the germline V gene. The ends were cut back, 5 bases at V and 4 bases at J, with 14 bases in the middle. CDR3 in DNA: TGTGCCAGCTCAACGGACTCCGCCGGCACTGAAGCTTTCTTT. Amino acids: CASSTDSAGTEAFF.

The chain uses TRBV29-1 and TRBJ1-4, with TRBD1 matching 7 bases. Unmatched junction bases numbered 11, after V lost 7 bases and J lost 3 bases. There are 15 residues in the CDR3. Looked up from germline, CDR1 is SQVTM and CDR2 is ANQGSEA. The CDR3 loop is CSASGGGQPNEKLFF. Here the CDR3 DNA reads TGCAGCGCCTCCGGAGGGGGACAGCCTAATGAAAAACTGTTTTTT.

The chain carries TRBV19 and TRBJ2-7, with TRBD1 matching 7 bases. The trim removed 5 bases at V and 2 bases at J, leaving 9 bases unmatched. There are 15 residues in the CDR3. From germline, CDR1 is LNHDA and CDR2 SQIVND (reference sequence). In nucleotides, the CDR3 is TGTGCCAGTAGTTTCCGGGACAGACAAACCTACGAGCAGTACTTC. It is translated as CASSFRDRQTYEQYF.

Note on this clone: This sample also contains other DNA sequences that code for the same CDR3. The chain couples TRBV5-1 to TRBJ1-2, with D possibly being TRBD1 (5 bases). There are 15 residues in the CDR3. Germline assignment: CDR1 SGHRS and CDR2 YFSETQ. V was trimmed by 2 bases and J by 8 bases, leaving 19 bases between them. CDR3 region: CASSFGPQGRNGYTF. The DNA of the CDR3 is TGCGCCAGCAGCTTTGGTCCTCAGGGAAGGAACGGCTACACCTTC. Complete variable domain (other parts from reference TRBV5-1 and TRBJ1-2): KAGVTQTPRYLIKTRGQQVTLSCSPISGHRSVSWYQQTPGQGLQFLFEYFSETQRNKGNFPGRFSGRQFSNSRSEMNVSTLELGDSALYLCASSFGPQGRNGYTFGSGTRLTVV.

The chain uses TRBV19 and TRBJ2-4; perhaps TRBD2 as D (5 bases). Looked up from germline, CDR1 is LNHDA and CDR2 is SQIVND (reference sequence). This CDR3 has 11 amino acids. The V end lost 7 bases, the J end lost 4 bases, and 5 bases lay between the germline ends. CDR3 DNA: TGTGCCAGTACGGGGAAAAACATTCAGTACTTC. It translates to CASTGKNIQYF.

The CDR3 DNA reads TGTGCCAGCAGCCATCACGGGTTTGGGCAAGAGACCCAGTACTTC. Protein sequence: CASSHHGFGQETQYF. The chain recombines TRBV14 with TRBJ2-5; D is ambiguous. The V end lost 3 bases, the J end lost 2 bases, and 13 bases lay between the germline ends. The CDR3 spans 15 residues. Germline V gene sequence: CDR1 SGHDN, CDR2 FVKESK.

The rearrangement joins TRBV2 to TRBJ1-5; D gene unclear. V was cut by 3 bases and J by 3 bases, with 12 bases left in between. Germline V gene sequence: CDR1 SNHLY, CDR2 FYNNEI. This CDR3 region has 15 residues. The CDR3 nucleotides read TGTGCCAGCAGTGAGGAGATTCTGAACAATCAGCCCCAGCATTTT. Amino acids: CASSEEILNNQPQHF.